This TCR beta chain derives from a study of cytomegalovirus exposure and HLA in healthy donors. Overall study: Tens of millions of unique TCRs from HLA-typed donors were held in an early release of data.

Donors were ostensibly healthy at sampling, although undocumented immune exposures were probable. Trimming pared 7 bases from V and 3 bases from J, leaving 9 bases between. The CDR3 sequence is 12 residues long. Germline V lookup: CDR1 ENHRY, CDR2 SYGVKD. In the PCR, 60 Vbeta and 13 Jbeta primers were used. The table came from immunoSEQ multiplex PCR; TCRdb's copy has only in-frame clones and leaves some out. The repertoire has 180,000 or so clones, nearly 80% of them found once; the top ten carry more than 12%. The receptor's source is a man aged 50 to 59 in good health and CMV-seropositive. The chain is built from TRBV10-3 and TRBJ1-2, with D possibly being TRBD1 (6 bases). The source material was PBMCs. CDR3 nucleotide sequence: TGTGCCATCAAAGGGGGGGACTATGGCTACACCTTC. Amino acid sequence: CAIKGGDYGYTF.